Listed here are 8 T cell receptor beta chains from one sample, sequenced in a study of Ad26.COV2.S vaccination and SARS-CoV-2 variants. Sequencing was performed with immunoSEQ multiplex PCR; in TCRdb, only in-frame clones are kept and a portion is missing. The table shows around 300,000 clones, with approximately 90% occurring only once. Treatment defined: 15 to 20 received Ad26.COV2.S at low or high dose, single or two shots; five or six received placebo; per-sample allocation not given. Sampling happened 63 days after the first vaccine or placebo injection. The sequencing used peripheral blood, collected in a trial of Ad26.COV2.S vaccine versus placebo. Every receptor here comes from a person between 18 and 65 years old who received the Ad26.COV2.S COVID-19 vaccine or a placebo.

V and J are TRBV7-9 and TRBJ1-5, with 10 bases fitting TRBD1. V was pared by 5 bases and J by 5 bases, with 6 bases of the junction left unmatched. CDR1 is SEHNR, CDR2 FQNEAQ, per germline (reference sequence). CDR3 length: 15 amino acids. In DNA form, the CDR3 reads TGTGCCAGCAGCGTCGCCGGGACAGGGGATCAGCCCCAGCATTTT. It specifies CASSVAGTGDQPQHF.

The CDR3 loop is CATTWGIPSGNTIYF. CDR3 sequence (DNA): TGTGCCACGACTTGGGGGATCCCCTCTGGAAACACCATATATTTT. The genes are TRBV10-3 and TRBJ1-3; a possible D gene is TRBD1 (5 bases). Germline values: CDR1 ENHRY, CDR2 SYGVKD. Trimming removed 10 bases at V and 0 bases at J, with 16 bases between. This CDR3 has 15 residues.

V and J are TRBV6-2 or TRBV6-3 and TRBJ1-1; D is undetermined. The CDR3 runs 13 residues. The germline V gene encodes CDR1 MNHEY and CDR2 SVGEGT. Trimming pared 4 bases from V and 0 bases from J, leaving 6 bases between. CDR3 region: CASSSRLNTEAFF. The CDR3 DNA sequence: TGTGCCAGCAGTTCAAGGTTGAACACTGAAGCTTTCTTT.

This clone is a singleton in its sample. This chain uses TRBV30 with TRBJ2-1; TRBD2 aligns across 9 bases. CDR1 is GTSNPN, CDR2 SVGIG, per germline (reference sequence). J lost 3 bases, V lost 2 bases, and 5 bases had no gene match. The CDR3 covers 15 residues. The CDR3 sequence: CAWSFLAGYYNEQFF. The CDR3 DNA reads TGTGCCTGGAGTTTCCTAGCGGGGTACTACAATGAGCAGTTCTTC.

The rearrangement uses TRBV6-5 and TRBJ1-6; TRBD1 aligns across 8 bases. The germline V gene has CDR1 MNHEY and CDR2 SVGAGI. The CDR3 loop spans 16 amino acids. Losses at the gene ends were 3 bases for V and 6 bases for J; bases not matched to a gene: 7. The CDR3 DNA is TGTGCCAGCAGTTATAGGACAGGGACCCCTAATTCACCCCTCCACTTT. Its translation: CASSYRTGTPNSPLHF.

In DNA form, the CDR3 reads TGTGCCAGCAGCATGACAGGGGGGGGAACCGCGAACACCATATATTTT. Protein: CASSMTGGGTANTIYF. The chain links TRBV7-2 to TRBJ1-3, with 9 positions matching TRBD1. Germline loops: CDR1 SGHTA, CDR2 FQGNSA. The CDR3 contains 16 residues. The junction had 12 bases not matched to a gene; V was cut back by 5 bases and J by 7 bases.

The DNA for the CDR3 is TGTGCCAGTACTTTACAGGGCACGATGGATACGCAGTATTTT. Its protein product is CASTLQGTMDTQYF. The chain uses TRBV19 and TRBJ2-3, with D possibly being TRBD1 (6 bases). This CDR3 spans 14 amino acids. Between the trimmed V and J ends, which lost 7 bases and 6 bases, there was a span of 17 bases. Germline V gene lookup returns CDR1 LNHDA and CDR2 SQIVND (reference sequence). Filled out from reference TRBV19 and TRBJ2-3, the complete variable domain reads DGGITQSPKYLFRKEGQNVTLSCEQNLNHDAMYWYRQDPGQGLRLIYYSQIVNDFQKGDIAEGYSVSREKKESFPLTVTSAQKNPTAFYLCASTLQGTMDTQYFGPGTRLTVL.

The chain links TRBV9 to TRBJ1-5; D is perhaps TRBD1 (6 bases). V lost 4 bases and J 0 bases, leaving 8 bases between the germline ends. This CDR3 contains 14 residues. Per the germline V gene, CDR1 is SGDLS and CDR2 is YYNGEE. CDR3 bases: TGTGCCAGCAGCTTAGGGGGTAGCAATCAGCCCCAGCATTTT. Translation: CASSLGGSNQPQHF.